One sample yielded the 16 T cell receptor beta chains listed below, sequenced in a study of cytomegalovirus exposure and HLA in healthy donors. Researchers ran the PCR with 60 Vbeta and 13 Jbeta primers. The repertoire was sequenced with immunoSEQ multiplex PCR; TCRdb's copy has only in-frame clones and lacks some. Of some 240,000 clones listed, around 80% are singletons. Sequenced input: PBMCs. Every receptor here comes from a male donor in good health and CMV-seronegative.

Note on this clone: The junction does not match germline at one end; this may be a read error. This chain uses TRBV29-1 with TRBJ1-2; the match to TRBD1 covers 12 bases. In germline, CDR1 is SQVTM, CDR2 ANQGSEA. CDR3 length: 14 residues. DNA for the CDR3: TGCGGCGTATTGGGGACAGGGGGCTACTATGGCTACACCTTC. Its protein product is CGVLGTGGYYGYTF.

This clone has a handful of counts. The CDR3 does not close with the conserved phenylalanine or tryptophan, likely indicating a read error. The limits of the CDR3 on the DNA are not certain, so only TCRdb's listed CDR3 is given. The chain couples TRBV20-1 to TRBJ1-1. With termini counted, the CDR3 has 8 amino acids. Germline V gene lookup returns CDR1 DFQATT and CDR2 SNEGSKA (reference sequence). CDR3: CSASRGEY.

J is TRBJ2-7 and V is TRBV19; 7 bases match TRBD2. Germline V gives CDR1 LNHDA, CDR2 SQIVND (reference sequence). V was clipped by 5 bases and J by 0 bases; unmatched bases: 4. This CDR3 is built from 14 residues. CDR3 loop: CASSAGTTSYEQYF. The CDR3 DNA reads as TGTGCCAGTAGTGCGGGGACTACCTCCTACGAGCAGTACTTC.

The rearrangement uses TRBV7-9 and TRBJ2-7; TRBD2 matches at 12 bases. CDR1 is SEHNR and CDR2 is FQNEAQ in the germline V gene (reference sequence). CDR3 length: 15 amino acids. Trimming cost V 4 bases and J 1 base; bases outside gene matches: 2. CDR3 protein: CASSSGLAGSYEQYF. The CDR3 DNA reads TGTGCCAGCAGCTCGGGACTAGCGGGTTCCTACGAGCAGTACTTC.

This chain uses TRBV5-4 with TRBJ2-7; D possibly corresponds to TRBD1 (5 bases). Deletions cut 0 bases from V and 2 bases from J, with 9 bases between. From germline, CDR1 is SGHNT and CDR2 YYREEE (reference sequence). CDR3 length: 14 amino acids. CDR3: CASSLAATAYEQYF. The CDR3 coding sequence is TGTGCCAGCAGCTTGGCGGCGACAGCCTACGAGCAGTACTTC. The whole variable domain, remainder taken from reference TRBV5-4 and TRBJ2-7, is ETGVTQSPTHLIKTRGQQVTLRCSSQSGHNTVSWYQQALGQGPQFIFQYYREEENGRGNFPPRFSGLQFPNYSSELNVNALELDDSALYLCASSLAATAYEQYFGPGTRLTVT.

The V and J genes are TRBV5-1 and TRBJ1-2, with TRBD1 matching 8 bases. The CDR3 loop spans 15 amino acids. After removal of 2 bases from V and 2 bases from J, the junction contained 5 bases not matched to a gene. Germline V gene sequence: CDR1 SGHRS, CDR2 YFSETQ. CDR3 residues: CASSFGQGSNYGYTF. As DNA, the CDR3 is TGCGCCAGCAGCTTTGGACAGGGTAGCAACTATGGCTACACCTTC.

The chain joins TRBV6-5 to TRBJ1-5; D unclear. The V and J ends lost 5 bases and 2 bases respectively, with 7 bases between them. From germline, CDR1 is MNHEY and CDR2 SVGAGI. The CDR3 totals 13 residues. For the CDR3, the DNA is TGTGCCAGCAGTGACAATGGCAATCAGCCCCAGCATTTT. It is translated as CASSDNGNQPQHF.

The sample holds one count of this clone. The V call is TRBV6-5, the J call TRBJ1-2, with D hard to call. This CDR3 is 13 amino acids long. V gave up 1 base and J gave up 11 bases, with 14 bases separating them. The V gene's germline CDR1 is MNHEY and CDR2 SVGAGI. For the CDR3, the DNA is TGTGCCAGCAGTTACTTGAGCGGGTTCACGTACACCTTC. Protein: CASSYLSGFTYTF.

As regards this clone: A read error may account for a junction end that differs from germline. This sequence joins TRBV7-9 and TRBJ2-3, with a weak D call TRBD1 (6 bases). CDR1 is SEHNR, CDR2 FQNEAQ, per germline (reference sequence). The CDR3 is made up of 14 amino acids. CDR3 nucleotide sequence: TGTTCCAGCAGCTTACAGGGAAACACAGATACGCAGTATTTT. Its protein product is CSSSLQGNTDTQYF.

The chain is built from TRBV29-1 and TRBJ2-7; 7 bases align to TRBD2. The CDR3 loop spans 13 amino acids. The V gene end was trimmed by 6 bases and the J gene end by 0 bases; junction bases not matched to a gene: 5. Germline V lookup: CDR1 SQVTM, CDR2 ANQGSEA. This CDR3 reads CSVWSGTSYEQYF. In DNA, the CDR3 is TGCAGCGTATGGAGCGGGACCTCCTACGAGCAGTACTTC.

The V call is TRBV28, the J call TRBJ1-4, with 8 bases lining up with TRBD1. This CDR3 has 14 residues. Trimming at V came to 6 bases and at J to 7 bases, leaving 7 bases not matched to a gene. Germline V gene sequence: CDR1 MDHEN, CDR2 SYDVKM. CDR3 region: CASSSTGVGEKLFF. The CDR3 nucleotides are TGTGCCAGCAGCTCGACAGGGGTTGGTGAAAAACTGTTTTTT.

In this sample, this clone turned up a few times. The chain employs TRBV4-1 and TRBJ2-5, with TRBD1 matching over 7 bases. Germline V gene lookup returns CDR1 MGHRA and CDR2 YSYEKL. The CDR3 runs to 13 residues. V trimming: 4 bases; J trimming: 3 bases; junction bases outside the gene matches: 2. Written as DNA, the CDR3 is TGCGCCAGCAGCCCAGACAGGGAAGAGACCCAGTACTTC. It encodes CASSPDREETQYF.

This clone has only one observation. DNA of the CDR3: TGTGCCAGCAGCCCACTAGCGGGAGGGAACAATGAGCAGTTCTTC. Translated: CASSPLAGGNNEQFF. The chain uses TRBV2 and TRBJ2-1, with 13 nucleotides matching TRBD2. The CDR3 sequence is 15 residues long. CDR1 is SNHLY, CDR2 FYNNEI, per germline. With 6 bases clipped from V and 5 bases from J, the junction kept 4 bases outside the gene matches.

The J gene is TRBJ1-2, the V gene TRBV28; TRBD1 might be the D (5 bases). The CDR3 has 14 residues. Trimming stripped 6 bases from V and 4 bases from J, with 15 bases between. Germline values: CDR1 MDHEN, CDR2 SYDVKM. CDR3 loop: CASRPIRDSYGYTF. The CDR3 DNA follows: TGTGCCAGCAGACCCATCAGGGATAGCTATGGCTACACCTTC.

The V and J genes are TRBV7-3 and TRBJ1-1, with 7 bases matching TRBD1. From germline, CDR1 is SGHTA and CDR2 FQGTGA. With 5 bases clipped from V and 4 bases from J, the junction kept 7 bases outside the gene matches. CDR3 length: 14 residues. For the CDR3, the DNA is TGTGCCAGCAGCACCCAGACAGGGTTCACTGAAGCTTTCTTT. Translated, it gives CASSTQTGFTEAFF.

The gene calls are TRBV19 and TRBJ2-7; 12 nucleotides agree with TRBD2. Trimming at V came to 3 bases and at J to 4 bases, leaving 4 bases not matched to a gene. The CDR3 is 15 residues long. Germline-derived CDR1 and CDR2 are LNHDA and SQIVND (reference sequence). CDR3 in DNA: TGTGCCAGTAGTATTCAGACTAGCGGGAGTTACGAGCAGTACTTC. Translation: CASSIQTSGSYEQYF.